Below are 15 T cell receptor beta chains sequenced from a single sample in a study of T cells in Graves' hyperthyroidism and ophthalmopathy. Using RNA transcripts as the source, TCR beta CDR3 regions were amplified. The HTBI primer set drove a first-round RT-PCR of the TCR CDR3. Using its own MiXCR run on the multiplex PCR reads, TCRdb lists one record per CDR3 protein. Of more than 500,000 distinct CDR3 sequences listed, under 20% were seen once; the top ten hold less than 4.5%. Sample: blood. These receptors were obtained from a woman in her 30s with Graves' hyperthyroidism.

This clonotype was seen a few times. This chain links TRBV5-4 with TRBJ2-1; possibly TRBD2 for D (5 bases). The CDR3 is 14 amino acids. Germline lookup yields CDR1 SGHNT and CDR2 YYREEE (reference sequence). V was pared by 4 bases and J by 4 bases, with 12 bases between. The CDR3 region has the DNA TGTGCCAGCAGCCCGCCCGCGGGTTACAATGAGCAGTTCTTC. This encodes CASSPPAGYNEQFF.

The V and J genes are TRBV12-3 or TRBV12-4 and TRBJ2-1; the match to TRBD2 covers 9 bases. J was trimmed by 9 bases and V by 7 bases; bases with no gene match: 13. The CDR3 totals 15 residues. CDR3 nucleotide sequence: TGTGCCAGCATAGAAGCGGGAGGCCAAATCGGTGAGCAGTTCTTC. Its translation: CASIEAGGQIGEQFF.

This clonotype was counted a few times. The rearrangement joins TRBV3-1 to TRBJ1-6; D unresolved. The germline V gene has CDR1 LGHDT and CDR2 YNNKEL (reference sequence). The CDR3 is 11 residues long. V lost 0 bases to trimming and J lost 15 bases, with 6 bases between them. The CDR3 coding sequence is TGTGCCAGCAGCCAAGAAGATCTCCTCCACTTT. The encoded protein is CASSQEDLLHF.

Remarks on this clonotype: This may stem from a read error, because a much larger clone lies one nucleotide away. CDR3 nucleotides: TGTGCCAGCCTAAACAGGACCATAAACATTCAGTACTTC. Its translation: CASLNRTINIQYF. V usage is TRBV3-1 and J usage is TRBJ2-4; D is perhaps TRBD1 (5 bases). Germline V gene data show CDR1 as LGHDT and CDR2 as YNNKEL (reference sequence). Deletions cut 8 bases from V and 6 bases from J, with 14 bases between. The CDR3 is 13 amino acids.

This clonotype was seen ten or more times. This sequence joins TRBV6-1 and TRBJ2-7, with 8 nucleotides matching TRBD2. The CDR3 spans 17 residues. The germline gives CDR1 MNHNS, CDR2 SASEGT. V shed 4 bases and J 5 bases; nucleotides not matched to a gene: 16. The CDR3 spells CASSGDGGSGSFHEQYF. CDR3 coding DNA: TGTGCCAGCAGTGGAGATGGGGGCAGCGGGAGTTTCCACGAGCAGTACTTC.

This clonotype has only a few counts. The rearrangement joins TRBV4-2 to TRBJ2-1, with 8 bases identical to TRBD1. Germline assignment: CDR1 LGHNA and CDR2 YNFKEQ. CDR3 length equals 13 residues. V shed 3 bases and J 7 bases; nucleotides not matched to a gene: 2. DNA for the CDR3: TGTGCCAGCAGCCAGGACAGGGAGAATGAGCAGTTCTTC. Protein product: CASSQDRENEQFF.

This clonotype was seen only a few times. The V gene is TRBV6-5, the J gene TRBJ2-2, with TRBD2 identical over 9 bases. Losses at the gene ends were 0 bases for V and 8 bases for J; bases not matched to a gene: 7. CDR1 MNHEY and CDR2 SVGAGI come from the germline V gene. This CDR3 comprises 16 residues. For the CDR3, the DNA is TGTGCCAGCAGTTACTCGGCGGGAGGGCCAACGGGGGAGCTGTTTTTT. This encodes CASSYSAGGPTGELFF.

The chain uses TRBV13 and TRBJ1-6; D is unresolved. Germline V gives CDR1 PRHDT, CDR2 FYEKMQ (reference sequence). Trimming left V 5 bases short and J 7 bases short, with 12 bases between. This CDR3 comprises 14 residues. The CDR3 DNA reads TGTGCCAGCAGCCCCGGTGCTACCAATTCACCCCTCCACTTT. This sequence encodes CASSPGATNSPLHF.

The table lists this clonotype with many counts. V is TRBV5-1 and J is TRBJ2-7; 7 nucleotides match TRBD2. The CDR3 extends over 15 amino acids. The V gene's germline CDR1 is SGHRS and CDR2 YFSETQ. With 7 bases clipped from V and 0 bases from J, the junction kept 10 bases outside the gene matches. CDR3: CASAWFGGSSYEQYF. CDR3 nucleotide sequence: TGCGCCAGCGCCTGGTTTGGCGGGAGCTCCTACGAGCAGTACTTC.

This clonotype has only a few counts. CDR3 region: CSAGSGGYYGYTF. The CDR3 DNA reads as TGCAGCGCCGGGTCAGGGGGATACTATGGCTACACCTTC. The gene calls are TRBV29-1 and TRBJ1-2; 7 bases are a match to TRBD1. The junction had 8 bases not matched to a gene; V was cut back by 7 bases and J by 3 bases. The CDR3 loop spans 13 amino acids. In germline, CDR1 is SQVTM, CDR2 ANQGSEA. The full variable domain, with the rest looked up from reference TRBV29-1 and TRBJ1-2, is SAVISQKPSRDICQRGTSLTIQCQVDSQVTMMFWYRQQPGQSLTLIATANQGSEATYESGFVIDKFPISRPNLTFSTLTVSNMSPEDSSIYLCSAGSGGYYGYTFGSGTRLTVV.

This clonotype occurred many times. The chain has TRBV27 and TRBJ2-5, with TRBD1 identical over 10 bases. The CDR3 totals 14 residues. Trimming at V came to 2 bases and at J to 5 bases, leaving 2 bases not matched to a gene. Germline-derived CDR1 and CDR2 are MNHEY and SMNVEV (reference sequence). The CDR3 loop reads CASSLRDRGETQYF. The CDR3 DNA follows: TGTGCCAGCAGTTTAAGGGACAGGGGTGAGACCCAGTACTTC.

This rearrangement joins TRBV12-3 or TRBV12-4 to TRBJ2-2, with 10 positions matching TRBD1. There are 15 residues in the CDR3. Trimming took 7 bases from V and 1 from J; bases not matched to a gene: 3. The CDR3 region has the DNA TGTGCCAGCACCAGGACAGGGGGGAACACCGGGGAGCTGTTTTTT. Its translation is CASTRTGGNTGELFF.

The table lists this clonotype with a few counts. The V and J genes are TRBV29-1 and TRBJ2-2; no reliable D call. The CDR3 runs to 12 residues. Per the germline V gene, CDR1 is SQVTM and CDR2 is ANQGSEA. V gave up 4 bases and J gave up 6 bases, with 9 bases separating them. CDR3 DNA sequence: TGCAGCGTTGTTCAGGTAGCCGGGGAGCTGTTTTTT. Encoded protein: CSVVQVAGELFF.

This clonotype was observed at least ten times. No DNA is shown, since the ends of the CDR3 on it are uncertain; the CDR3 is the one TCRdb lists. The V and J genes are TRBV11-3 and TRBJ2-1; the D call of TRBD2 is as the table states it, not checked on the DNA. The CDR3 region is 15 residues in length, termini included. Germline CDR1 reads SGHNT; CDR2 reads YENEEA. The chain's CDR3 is CASSSSGLAGNEQFF.

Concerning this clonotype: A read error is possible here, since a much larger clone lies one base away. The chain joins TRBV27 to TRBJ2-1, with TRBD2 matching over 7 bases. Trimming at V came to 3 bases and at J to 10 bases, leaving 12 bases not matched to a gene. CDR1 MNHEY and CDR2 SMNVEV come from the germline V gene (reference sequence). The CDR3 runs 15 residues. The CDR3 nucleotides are TGTGCCAGCAGTTTGACGGGGCTAGCGGAGTACGAGCAGTTCTTC. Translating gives CASSLTGLAEYEQFF.